Presented here are 8 T cell receptor beta chains from one specimen sequenced in a study of Ad26.COV2.S vaccination and SARS-CoV-2 variants. Only in-frame clones appear in the TCRdb table, and some are missing; sequencing was by immunoSEQ multiplex PCR. In the table there are about 220,000 clones, more than 75% of which are singletons. The sample's treatment: 15 to 20 received Ad26.COV2.S at low or high dose, single or two shots; roughly 5 received placebo; per-sample allocation not given. It was on day 63 after the first vaccine or placebo injection that samples were taken. Sequencing was performed on peripheral blood, taken in a trial of Ad26.COV2.S vaccine versus placebo. Source of these receptors: a person aged 18-60 years who received the Ad26.COV2.S COVID-19 vaccine or a placebo.

The J gene is TRBJ2-1, the V gene TRBV7-3, with TRBD2 matching 13 bases. The CDR3 contains 16 residues. The junction had 11 bases not matched to a gene; V was cut back by 5 bases and J by 10 bases. Germline CDR1 reads SGHTA; CDR2 reads FQGTGA. CDR3 protein: CASSPGGLAGRGEQFF. The DNA for the CDR3 is TGTGCCAGCAGCCCCGGGGGACTAGCGGGGCGGGGGGAGCAGTTCTTC.

The chain is built from TRBV30 and TRBJ2-5; a possible D gene is TRBD2 (7 bases). V shed 1 base and J shed 5 bases, with 23 bases lying between them. The CDR3 is 17 amino acids. Per the germline V gene, CDR1 is GTSNPN and CDR2 is SVGIG (reference sequence). Here the CDR3 reads CAWSAFSRGGVRETQYF. The CDR3 DNA is TGTGCCTGGAGTGCGTTTTCCAGGGGAGGGGTAAGGGAGACCCAGTACTTC.

The gene calls are TRBV7-3 and TRBJ2-5; 9 nucleotides agree with TRBD2. The V and J ends lost 5 bases and 2 bases, in that order; junction bases with no gene match: 6. The CDR3 has 15 residues. In germline, CDR1 is SGHTA, CDR2 FQGTGA. The CDR3 is CASSLGLAEQETQYF. CDR3 DNA: TGTGCCAGCAGCCTGGGACTAGCAGAACAAGAGACCCAGTACTTC.

This chain links TRBV3-1 (or the pseudogene TRBV3-2) with TRBJ2-3; 9 bases fit TRBD2. CDR1 LGHDT and CDR2 YNNKEL come from the germline V gene (reference sequence). The ends lost 6 bases at V and 0 bases at J; junction bases unmatched: 4. The CDR3 runs to 15 residues. The DNA of the CDR3 is TGTGCCAGCAGGACAAGCGGGAGGAGCACAGATACGCAGTATTTT. As protein: CASRTSGRSTDTQYF.

The V and J genes are TRBV6-5 and TRBJ1-2; no clear D gene. The V gene's germline CDR1 is MNHEY and CDR2 SVGAGI. The CDR3 has 11 amino acids. Trimming removed 6 bases from V and 8 bases from J, with 10 bases in between. The CDR3 DNA follows: TGTGCCAGCAGACATTTAAGAGGCTACACCTTC. It is translated as CASRHLRGYTF.

This clone was counted a single time. The rearrangement joins TRBV30 to TRBJ2-1; 11 positions match TRBD2. This CDR3 is built from 16 residues. The V gene end was trimmed by 8 bases and the J gene end by 3 bases; junction bases not matched to a gene: 12. CDR1 is GTSNPN and CDR2 is SVGIG in the germline V gene (reference sequence). CDR3 DNA sequence: TGTGCCCAACAAACTCCGGGACTAGCGGACTACAATGAGCAGTTCTTC. This sequence encodes CAQQTPGLADYNEQFF.

V and J are TRBV19 and TRBJ1-5; D is perhaps TRBD1 (5 bases). The germline CDR1 and CDR2 sequences are LNHDA and SQIVND (reference sequence). Trimming took off 5 bases at V and 5 bases at J, with 10 bases between the two ends. This CDR3 has 13 amino acids. The CDR3: CASSQGDDQPQHF. In DNA form, the CDR3 reads TGTGCCAGTAGTCAGGGAGACGATCAGCCCCAGCATTTT.

This chain joins TRBV28 and TRBJ2-6; perhaps TRBD1 as D (5 bases). The CDR3 contains 18 residues. V lost 6 bases, J lost 0 bases, and 18 bases lay in between. CDR1 and CDR2 (germline): MDHEN, SYDVKM. The DNA for the CDR3 is TGTGCCAGCAGATTGAACGGACATAGACTCTCTGGGGCCAACGTCCTGACTTTC. Amino acid sequence: CASRLNGHRLSGANVLTF.